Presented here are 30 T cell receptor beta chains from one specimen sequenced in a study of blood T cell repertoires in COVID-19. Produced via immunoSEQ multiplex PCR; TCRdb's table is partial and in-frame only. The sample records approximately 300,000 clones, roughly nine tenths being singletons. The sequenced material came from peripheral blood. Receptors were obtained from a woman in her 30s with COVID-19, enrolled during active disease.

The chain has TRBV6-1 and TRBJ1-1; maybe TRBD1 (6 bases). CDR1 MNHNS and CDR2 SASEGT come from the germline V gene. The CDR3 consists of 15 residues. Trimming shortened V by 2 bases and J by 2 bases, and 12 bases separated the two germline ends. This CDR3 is CASSEPYRANTEAFF. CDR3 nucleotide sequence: TGTGCCAGCAGTGAACCCTACAGGGCAAACACTGAAGCTTTCTTT.

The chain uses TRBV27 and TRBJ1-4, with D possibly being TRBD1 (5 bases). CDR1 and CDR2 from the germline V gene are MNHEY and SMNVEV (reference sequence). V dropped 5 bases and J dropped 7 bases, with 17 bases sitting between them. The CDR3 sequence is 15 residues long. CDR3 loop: CASSRGGRVGEKLFF. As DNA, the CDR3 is TGTGCCAGCAGTCGCGGGGGTCGGGTTGGTGAAAAACTGTTTTTT.

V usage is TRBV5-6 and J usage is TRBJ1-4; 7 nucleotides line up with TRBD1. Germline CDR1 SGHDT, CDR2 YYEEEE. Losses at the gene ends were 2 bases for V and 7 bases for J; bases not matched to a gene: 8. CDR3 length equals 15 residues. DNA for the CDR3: TGTGCCAGCAGCTTTGGGCAGGGGGGAGGTGAAAAACTGTTTTTT. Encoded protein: CASSFGQGGGEKLFF.

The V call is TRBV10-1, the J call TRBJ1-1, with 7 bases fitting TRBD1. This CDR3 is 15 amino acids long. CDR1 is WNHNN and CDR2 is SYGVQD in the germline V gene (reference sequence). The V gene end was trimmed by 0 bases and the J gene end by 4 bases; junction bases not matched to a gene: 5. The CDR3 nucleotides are TGCGCCAGCAGTGAGTCAACACAGGGGAGCACTGAAGCTTTCTTT. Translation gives CASSESTQGSTEAFF.

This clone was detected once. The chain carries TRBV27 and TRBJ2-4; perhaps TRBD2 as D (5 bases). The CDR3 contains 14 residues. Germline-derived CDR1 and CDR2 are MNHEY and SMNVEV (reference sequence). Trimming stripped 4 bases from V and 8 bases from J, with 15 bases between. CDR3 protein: CASSSYGGFDIQYF. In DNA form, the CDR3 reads TGTGCCAGCAGTTCCTACGGAGGTTTTGACATTCAGTACTTC.

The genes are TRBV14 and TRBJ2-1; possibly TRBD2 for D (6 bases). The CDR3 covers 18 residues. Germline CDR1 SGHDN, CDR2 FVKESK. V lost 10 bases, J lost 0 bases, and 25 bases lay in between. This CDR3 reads CAIPGRDSLISSYNEQFF. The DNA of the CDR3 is TGTGCCATCCCGGGGCGGGACTCTCTAATCAGCTCCTACAATGAGCAGTTCTTC. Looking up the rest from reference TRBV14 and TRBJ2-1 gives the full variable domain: EAGVTQFPSHSVIEKGQTVTLRCDPISGHDNLYWYRRVMGKEIKFLLHFVKESKQDESGMPNNRFLAERTGGTYSTLKVQPAELEDSGVYFCAIPGRDSLISSYNEQFFGPGTRLTVL.

In DNA form, the CDR3 reads TGTGCCAGCAGCCGGGACAGGAACACTGAAGCTTTCTTT. This encodes CASSRDRNTEAFF. The rearrangement links TRBV14 to TRBJ1-1; TRBD1 agrees at 7 bases. The germline V gene encodes CDR1 SGHDN and CDR2 FVKESK. Trimming removed 4 bases from V and 1 base from J; junction bases left unmatched: 0. The CDR3 length is 13 residues.

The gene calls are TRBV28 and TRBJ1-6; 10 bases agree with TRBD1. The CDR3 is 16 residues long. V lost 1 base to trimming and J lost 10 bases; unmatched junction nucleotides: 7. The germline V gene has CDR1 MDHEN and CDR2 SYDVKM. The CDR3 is CASSLYPGTGDSPLHF. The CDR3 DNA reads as TGTGCCAGCAGTTTATACCCCGGGACAGGGGACTCACCCCTCCACTTT.

This CDR3 is CATRTEKMNTEAFF. CDR3 DNA: TGTGCCACCAGGACAGAGAAGATGAACACTGAAGCTTTCTTT. The chain recombines TRBV24-1 with TRBJ1-1; tentatively, D is TRBD1 (5 bases). CDR3 length equals 14 residues. V dropped 7 bases and J dropped 0 bases, with 11 bases sitting between them. In germline, CDR1 is KGHDR, CDR2 SFDVKD.

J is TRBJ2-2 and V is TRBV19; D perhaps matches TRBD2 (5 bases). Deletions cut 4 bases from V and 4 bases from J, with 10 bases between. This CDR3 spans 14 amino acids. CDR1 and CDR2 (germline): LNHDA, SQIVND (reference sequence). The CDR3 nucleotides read TGTGCCAGTAGTACGAGGGATGGCACCGGGGAGCTGTTTTTT. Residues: CASSTRDGTGELFF.

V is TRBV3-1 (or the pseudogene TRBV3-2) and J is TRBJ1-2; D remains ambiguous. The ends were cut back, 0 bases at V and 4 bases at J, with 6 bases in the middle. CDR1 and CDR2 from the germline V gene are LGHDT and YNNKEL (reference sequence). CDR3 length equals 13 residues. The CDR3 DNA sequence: TGTGCCAGCAGCCAAGACAGACTCTATGGCTACACCTTC. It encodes CASSQDRLYGYTF.

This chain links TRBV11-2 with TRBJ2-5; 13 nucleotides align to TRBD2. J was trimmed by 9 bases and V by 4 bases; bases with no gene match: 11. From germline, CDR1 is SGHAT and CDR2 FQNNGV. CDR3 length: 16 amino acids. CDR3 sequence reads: CASSSGLAGPQPPQYF. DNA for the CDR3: TGTGCCAGCAGCTCGGGACTAGCGGGGCCCCAGCCGCCCCAGTACTTC.

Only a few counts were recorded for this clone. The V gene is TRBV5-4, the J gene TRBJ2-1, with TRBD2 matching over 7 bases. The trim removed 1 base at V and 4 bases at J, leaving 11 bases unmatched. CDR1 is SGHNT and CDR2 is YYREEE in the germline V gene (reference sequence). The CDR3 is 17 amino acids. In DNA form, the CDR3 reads TGTGCCAGCAGCTTGTTTATTGGCGGGGGAAAATACAATGAGCAGTTCTTC. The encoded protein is CASSLFIGGGKYNEQFF. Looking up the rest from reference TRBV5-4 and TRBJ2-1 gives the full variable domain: ETGVTQSPTHLIKTRGQQVTLRCSSQSGHNTVSWYQQALGQGPQFIFQYYREEENGRGNFPPRFSGLQFPNYSSELNVNALELDDSALYLCASSLFIGGGKYNEQFFGPGTRLTVL.

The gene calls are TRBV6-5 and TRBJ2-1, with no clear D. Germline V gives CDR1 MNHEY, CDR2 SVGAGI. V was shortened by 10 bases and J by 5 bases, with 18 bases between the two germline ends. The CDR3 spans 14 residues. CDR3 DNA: TGTGCCACACGTCCCAGGCCCGTCCACAATGAGCAGTTCTTC. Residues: CATRPRPVHNEQFF.

The CDR3 spells CASSLKFGGRGEQFF. CDR3 in DNA: TGTGCCAGCAGCTTAAAGTTCGGGGGGCGGGGTGAGCAGTTCTTC. The V gene is TRBV7-2, the J gene TRBJ2-1, with D tentatively TRBD2 (7 bases). This CDR3 is 15 amino acids long. From germline, CDR1 is SGHTA and CDR2 FQGNSA. The V end lost 2 bases, the J end lost 9 bases, and 17 bases lay between the germline ends.

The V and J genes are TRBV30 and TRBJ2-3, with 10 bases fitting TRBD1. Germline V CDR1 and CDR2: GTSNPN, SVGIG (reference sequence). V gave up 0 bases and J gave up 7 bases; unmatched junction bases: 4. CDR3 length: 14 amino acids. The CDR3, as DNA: TGTGCCTGGAGTGTCGGGACAGGGGCAAATACGCAGTATTTT. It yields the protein CAWSVGTGANTQYF.

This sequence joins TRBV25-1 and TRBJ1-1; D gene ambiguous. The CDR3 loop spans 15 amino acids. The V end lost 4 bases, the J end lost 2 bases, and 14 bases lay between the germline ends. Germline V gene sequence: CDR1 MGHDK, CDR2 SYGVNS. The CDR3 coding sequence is TGTGCCAGCAGTGGCACTTCGGGAGCAAACACTGAAGCTTTCTTT. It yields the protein CASSGTSGANTEAFF.

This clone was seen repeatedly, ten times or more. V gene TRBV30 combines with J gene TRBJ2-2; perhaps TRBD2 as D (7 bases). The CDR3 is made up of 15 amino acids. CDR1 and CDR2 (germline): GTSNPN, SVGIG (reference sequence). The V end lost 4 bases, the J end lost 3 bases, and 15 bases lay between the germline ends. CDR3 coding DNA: TGTGCCTGGAAGGACGGGGGGCGGGACACCGGGGAGCTGTTTTTT. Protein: CAWKDGGRDTGELFF.

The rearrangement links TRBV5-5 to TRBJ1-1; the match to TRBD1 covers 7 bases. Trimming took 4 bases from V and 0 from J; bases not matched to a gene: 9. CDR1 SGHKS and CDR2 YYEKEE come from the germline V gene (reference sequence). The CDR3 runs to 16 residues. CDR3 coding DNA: TGTGCCAGCAGCACCCAACAGGGGATGATGAACACTGAAGCTTTCTTT. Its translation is CASSTQQGMMNTEAFF.

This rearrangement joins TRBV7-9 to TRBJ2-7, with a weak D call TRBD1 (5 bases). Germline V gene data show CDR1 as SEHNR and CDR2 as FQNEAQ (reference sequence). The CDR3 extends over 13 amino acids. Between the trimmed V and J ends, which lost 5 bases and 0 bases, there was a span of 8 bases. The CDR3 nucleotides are TGTGCCAGCAGCCTAGACAGCTCCTACGAGCAGTACTTC. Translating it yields CASSLDSSYEQYF.

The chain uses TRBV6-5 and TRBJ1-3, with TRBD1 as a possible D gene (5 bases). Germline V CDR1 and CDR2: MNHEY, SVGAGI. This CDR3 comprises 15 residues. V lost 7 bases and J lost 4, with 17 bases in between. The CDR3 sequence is CASKGYRHLGNTIYF. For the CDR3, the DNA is TGTGCCAGCAAGGGGTACAGACACTTGGGAAACACCATATATTTT.

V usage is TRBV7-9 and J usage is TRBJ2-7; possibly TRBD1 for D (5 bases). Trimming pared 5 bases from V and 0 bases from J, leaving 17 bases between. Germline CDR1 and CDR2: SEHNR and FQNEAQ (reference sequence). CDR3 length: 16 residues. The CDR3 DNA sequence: TGTGCCAGCAGCCTCTCATTAACAGGCGTCTCCTACGAGCAGTACTTC. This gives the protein CASSLSLTGVSYEQYF.

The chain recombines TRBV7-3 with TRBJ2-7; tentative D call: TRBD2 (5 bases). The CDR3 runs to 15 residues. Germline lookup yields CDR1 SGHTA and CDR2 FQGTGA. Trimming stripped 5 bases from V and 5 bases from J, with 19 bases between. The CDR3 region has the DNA TGTGCCAGCAGCCCAAGGGTCGGGAAACGAGACGAGCAGTACTTC. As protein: CASSPRVGKRDEQYF.

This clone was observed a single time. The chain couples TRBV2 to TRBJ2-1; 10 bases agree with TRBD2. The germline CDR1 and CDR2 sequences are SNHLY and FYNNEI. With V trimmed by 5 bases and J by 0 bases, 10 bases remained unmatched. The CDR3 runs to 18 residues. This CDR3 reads CASSSLAGDSSSYNEQFF. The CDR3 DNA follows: TGTGCCAGCAGTTCTCTAGCGGGGGACTCGAGCTCCTACAATGAGCAGTTCTTC. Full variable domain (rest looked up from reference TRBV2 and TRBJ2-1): EPEVTQTPSHQVTQMGQEVILRCVPISNHLYFYWYRQILGQKVEFLVSFYNNEISEKSEIFDDQFSVERPDGSNFTLKIRSTKLEDSAMYFCASSSLAGDSSSYNEQFFGPGTRLTVL.

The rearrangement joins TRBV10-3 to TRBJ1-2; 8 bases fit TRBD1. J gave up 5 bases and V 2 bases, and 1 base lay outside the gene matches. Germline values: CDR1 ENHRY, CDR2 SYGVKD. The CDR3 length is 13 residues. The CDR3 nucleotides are TGTGCCATCAGTGAGAGGACAGGGTATGGCTACACCTTC. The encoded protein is CAISERTGYGYTF.

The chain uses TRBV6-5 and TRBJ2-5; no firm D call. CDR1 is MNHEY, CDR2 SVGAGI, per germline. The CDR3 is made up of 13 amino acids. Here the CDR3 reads CAVRSVRQETQYF. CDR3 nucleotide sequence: TGTGCAGTCAGGTCGGTCAGACAAGAGACCCAGTACTTC.

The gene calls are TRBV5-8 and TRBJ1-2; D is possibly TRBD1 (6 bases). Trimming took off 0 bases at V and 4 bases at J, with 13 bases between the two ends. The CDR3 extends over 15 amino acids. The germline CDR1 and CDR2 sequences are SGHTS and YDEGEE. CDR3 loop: CASSLATGTGYGYTF. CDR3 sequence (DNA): TGTGCCAGCAGCTTGGCCACAGGGACGGGCTATGGCTACACCTTC. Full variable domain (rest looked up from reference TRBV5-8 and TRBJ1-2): EAGVTQSPTHLIKTRGQQATLRCSPISGHTSVYWYQQALGLGLQFLLWYDEGEERNRGNFPPRFSGRQFPNYSSELNVNALELEDSALYLCASSLATGTGYGYTFGSGTRLTVV.

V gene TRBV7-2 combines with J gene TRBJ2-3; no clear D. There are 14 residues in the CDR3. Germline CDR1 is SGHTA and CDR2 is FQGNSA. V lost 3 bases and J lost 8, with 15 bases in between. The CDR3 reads CASSLGRDQATQYF. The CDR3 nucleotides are TGTGCCAGCAGCTTGGGTAGAGACCAGGCTACGCAGTATTTT.

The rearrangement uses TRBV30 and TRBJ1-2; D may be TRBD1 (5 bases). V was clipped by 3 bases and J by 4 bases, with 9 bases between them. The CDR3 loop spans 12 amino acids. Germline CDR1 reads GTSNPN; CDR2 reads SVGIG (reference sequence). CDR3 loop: CAWRTGVYGYTF. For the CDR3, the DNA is TGTGCCTGGAGGACGGGGGTCTATGGCTACACCTTC.

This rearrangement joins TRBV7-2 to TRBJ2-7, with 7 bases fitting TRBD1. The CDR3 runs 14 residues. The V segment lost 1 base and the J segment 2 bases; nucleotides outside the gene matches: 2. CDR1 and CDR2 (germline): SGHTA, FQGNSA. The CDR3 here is CASSLDQGAYEQYF. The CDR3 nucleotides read TGTGCCAGCAGCTTAGATCAGGGGGCCTACGAGCAGTACTTC.